The subject of this entry is one T cell receptor (beta chain). Its antigen is not identified. This record comes from a study of T cells expressing NK-cell markers. Study summary: Sorted CD3+CD56+NKG2C+, CD3+CD56+NKG2C- and CD3+CD56-NKG2C+ T cells supplied TCR beta repertoires.

The authors made TCR beta cDNA libraries by 5'RACE template switching. This switching added a universal primer site and UMIs. TCRdb re-called the 5' RACE reads and shows each CDR3 protein once, DNA omitted. This sample's table reports roughly 430,000 distinct CDR3 sequences. Study-level findings and limits: Several of the donors carried dominant NKG2C+ clonotypes that took up 1.0-7.0% of their CD8+ T cells. Several donors' CD3+CD56-NKG2C+ cells were dominated by the same clonotypes.

The CDR3 loop spans 12 amino acids. The sequence derives from a woman aged 18 to 75 in good health. The J gene is TRBJ2-7, the V gene TRBV21-1. TRBV21-1 is given as a pseudogene. The sequencing input was blood T cells: a sorted CD56 or NKG2C T cell subset, CD4+ or CD8+ T cells, or bulk PBMC T cells (not recorded which). The CDR3 protein is CAILKITYEQYF.